A single sample is the source of the 13 T cell receptor beta chains below, sequenced in a study of cytomegalovirus exposure and HLA in healthy donors. The PCR contained 60 Vbeta and 13 Jbeta primers. Data came from immunoSEQ multiplex PCR; TCRdb stores just in-frame clones and leaves some out. The data show about 150,000 clones, roughly 77% seen once. The sequenced sample was PBMCs. The receptors originated from a man younger than 40 in good health and CMV-seropositive.

The V gene is TRBV5-1, the J gene TRBJ1-3; D is uncertain. The V gene's germline CDR1 is SGHRS and CDR2 YFSETQ. The CDR3 is 14 residues long. V was trimmed by 0 bases and J by 4 bases, leaving 8 bases between them. In nucleotides, the CDR3 is TGCGCCAGCAGCTTGGGTGGCAGGGGAAACACCATATATTTT. Translation gives CASSLGGRGNTIYF.

The chain joins TRBV6-6 to TRBJ1-2, with 8 bases fitting TRBD1. The germline CDR1 and CDR2 sequences are MNHNY and SVGAGI (reference sequence). The length of the CDR3 is 13 residues. V lost 0 bases, J lost 9 bases, and 3 bases stayed unmatched. CDR3 DNA: TGTGCCAGCAGTTACTCGACAGGGGAAAGCTACACCTTC. Its translation is CASSYSTGESYTF.

This clone was observed a handful of times. This chain uses TRBV9 with TRBJ2-2; possible D gene TRBD1, 6 bases. Germline-derived CDR1 and CDR2 are SGDLS and YYNGEE. This CDR3 spans 16 amino acids. The ends were cut back, 0 bases at V and 4 bases at J, with 13 bases in the middle. The CDR3 DNA is TGTGCCAGCAGCGTAGGGCAGGGGCGCAGCACCGGGGAGCTGTTTTTT. Its protein product is CASSVGQGRSTGELFF.

The chain carries TRBV5-1 and TRBJ2-7; 8 positions agree with TRBD1. The J segment lost 2 bases and the V segment lost 3 bases, leaving 7 bases of the junction unmatched. Germline-derived CDR1 and CDR2 are SGHRS and YFSETQ. This CDR3 comprises 15 residues. Here the CDR3 reads CASSSGTGQTYEQYF. CDR3 in DNA: TGCGCCAGCAGCTCCGGGACAGGCCAGACCTACGAGCAGTACTTC.

The chain is built from TRBV7-9 and TRBJ2-3, with 7 nucleotides matching TRBD2. The CDR3 is made up of 16 amino acids. The V gene's germline CDR1 is SEHNR and CDR2 FQNEAQ (reference sequence). J was trimmed by 1 base and V by 1 base; bases with no gene match: 5. Here the CDR3 DNA reads TGTGCCAGCAGCTTAGGAGCCCTAGCGGGCACAGATACGCAGTATTTT. Amino acid sequence: CASSLGALAGTDTQYF.

This chain connects TRBV6-5 to TRBJ2-3, with D perhaps TRBD2 (5 bases). CDR3 size: 15 residues. CDR1 and CDR2 from the germline V gene are MNHEY and SVGAGI. The ends were cut back, 5 bases at V and 5 bases at J, with 17 bases in the middle. CDR3 in amino acids: CASSTRGYLEDTQYF. For the CDR3, the DNA is TGTGCCAGCAGTACCCGGGGATACTTGGAAGATACGCAGTATTTT.

The V and J genes are TRBV29-1 and TRBJ2-7; weak D call: TRBD1 (5 bases). This CDR3 has 14 residues. The germline gives CDR1 SQVTM, CDR2 ANQGSEA. The germline V and J ends were trimmed by 7 bases and 0 bases, with 16 bases remaining between them. The CDR3 bases are TGCAGCGCCGGAACAGGTGTTAGCTCCTACGAGCAGTACTTC. Protein: CSAGTGVSSYEQYF.

This clone was counted between two and nine times. This chain links TRBV19 with TRBJ1-1, with a tentative D call TRBD1 (6 bases). Trimming left V 0 bases short and J 9 bases short, with 14 bases between. The V gene's germline CDR1 is LNHDA and CDR2 SQIVND (reference sequence). The CDR3 contains 14 residues. In nucleotides, the CDR3 is TGTGCCAGTAGTATAGACGACAGGAGATTCCAAGCTTTCTTT. This sequence encodes CASSIDDRRFQAFF.

The table lists this clone with a few counts. V is TRBV2 and J is TRBJ1-1, with a possible D match to TRBD1 (5 bases). CDR1 SNHLY and CDR2 FYNNEI come from the germline V gene. Trimming took 6 bases from V and 5 from J, leaving 16 bases between them. The CDR3 totals 14 residues. The CDR3 here is CASSDTGMRTEAFF. For the CDR3, the DNA is TGTGCCAGCAGCGACACAGGAATGAGGACTGAAGCTTTCTTT.

In the case of this clone: The junction and the germline gene differ at one end; a read error may be behind it. The rearrangement links TRBV7-9 to TRBJ2-1; TRBD2 agrees at 8 bases. This CDR3 has 15 amino acids. Germline loops: CDR1 SEHNR, CDR2 FQNEAQ (reference sequence). CDR3 DNA: TGTTCCAGCATTTCTAGCGGGTCTTCCTACAATGAGCAGTTCTTC. Protein product: CSSISSGSSYNEQFF.

The chain recombines TRBV6-1 with TRBJ1-2; D is undetermined. Between the trimmed V and J ends, which lost 3 bases and 6 bases, there was a span of 5 bases. The CDR3 is made up of 11 amino acids. Germline assignment: CDR1 MNHNS and CDR2 SASEGT. The DNA for the CDR3 is TGTGCCAGCAGTGAGGCGGATGGCTACACCTTC. This translates into CASSEADGYTF.

V and J are TRBV28 and TRBJ2-5; TRBD2 aligns across 16 bases. The CDR3 totals 17 residues. V was pared by 5 bases and J by 5 bases, with 8 bases of the junction left unmatched. The germline gives CDR1 MDHEN, CDR2 SYDVKM. The CDR3 here is CASSAGTSGRAGETQYF. The CDR3 region has the DNA TGTGCCAGCAGTGCCGGGACTAGCGGGAGGGCCGGGGAGACCCAGTACTTC.

The rearrangement uses TRBV23-1 and TRBJ2-2; perhaps TRBD1 as D (5 bases). TRBV23-1 is assigned to the ORF class and has an uncertain function. The CDR3 extends over 13 amino acids. The ends were cut back, 8 bases at V and 2 bases at J, with 9 bases in the middle. As DNA, the CDR3 is TGCGCCAGCTGTGACAGAAACACCGGGGAGCTGTTTTTT. It encodes CASCDRNTGELFF.